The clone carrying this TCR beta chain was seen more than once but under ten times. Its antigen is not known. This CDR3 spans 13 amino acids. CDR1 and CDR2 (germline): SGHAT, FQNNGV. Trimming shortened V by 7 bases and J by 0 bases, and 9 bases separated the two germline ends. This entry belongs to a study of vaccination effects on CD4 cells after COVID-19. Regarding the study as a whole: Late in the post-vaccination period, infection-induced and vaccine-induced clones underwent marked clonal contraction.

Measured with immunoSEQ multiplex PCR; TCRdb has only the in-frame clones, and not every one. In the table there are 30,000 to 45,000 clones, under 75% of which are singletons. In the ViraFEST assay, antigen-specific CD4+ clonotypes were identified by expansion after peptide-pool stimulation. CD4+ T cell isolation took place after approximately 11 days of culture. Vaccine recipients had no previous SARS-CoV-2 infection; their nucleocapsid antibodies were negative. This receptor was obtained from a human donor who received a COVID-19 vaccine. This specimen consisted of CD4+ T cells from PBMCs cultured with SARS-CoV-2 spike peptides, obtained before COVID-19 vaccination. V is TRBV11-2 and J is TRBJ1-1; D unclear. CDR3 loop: CASTLGLNTEAFF. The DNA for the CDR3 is TGTGCCAGCACCCTCGGACTGAACACTGAAGCTTTCTTT.